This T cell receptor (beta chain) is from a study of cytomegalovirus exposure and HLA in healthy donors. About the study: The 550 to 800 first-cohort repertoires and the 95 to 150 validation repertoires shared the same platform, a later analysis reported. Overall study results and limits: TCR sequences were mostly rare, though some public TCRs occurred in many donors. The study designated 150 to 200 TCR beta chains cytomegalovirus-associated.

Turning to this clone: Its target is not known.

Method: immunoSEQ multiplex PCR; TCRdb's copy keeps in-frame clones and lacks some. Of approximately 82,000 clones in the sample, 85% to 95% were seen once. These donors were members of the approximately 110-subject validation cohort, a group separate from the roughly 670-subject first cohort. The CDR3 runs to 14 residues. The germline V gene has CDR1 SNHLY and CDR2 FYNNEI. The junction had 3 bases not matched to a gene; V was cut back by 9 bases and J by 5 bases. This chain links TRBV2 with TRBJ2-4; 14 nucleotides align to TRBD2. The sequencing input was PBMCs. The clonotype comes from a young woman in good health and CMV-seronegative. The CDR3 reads CARGLAGGQNIQYF. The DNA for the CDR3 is TGTGCCAGAGGACTAGCGGGGGGCCAAAACATTCAGTACTTC.